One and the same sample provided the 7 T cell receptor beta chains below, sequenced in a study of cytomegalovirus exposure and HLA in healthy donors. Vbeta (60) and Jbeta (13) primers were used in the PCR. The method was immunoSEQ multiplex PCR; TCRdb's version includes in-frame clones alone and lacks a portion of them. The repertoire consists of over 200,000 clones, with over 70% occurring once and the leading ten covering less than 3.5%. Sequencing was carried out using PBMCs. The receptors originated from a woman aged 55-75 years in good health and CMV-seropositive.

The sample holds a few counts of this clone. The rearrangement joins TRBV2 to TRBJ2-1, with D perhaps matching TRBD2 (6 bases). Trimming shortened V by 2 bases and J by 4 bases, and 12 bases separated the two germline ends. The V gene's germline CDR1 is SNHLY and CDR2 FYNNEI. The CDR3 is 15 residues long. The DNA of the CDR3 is TGTGCCAGCAGTGAACCAGCGGGCACATACAATGAGCAGTTCTTC. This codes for CASSEPAGTYNEQFF.

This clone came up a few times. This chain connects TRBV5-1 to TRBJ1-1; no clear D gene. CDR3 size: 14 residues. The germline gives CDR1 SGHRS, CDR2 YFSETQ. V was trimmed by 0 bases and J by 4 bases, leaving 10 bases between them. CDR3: CASSLVEDGTEAFF. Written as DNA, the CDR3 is TGCGCCAGCAGCTTGGTAGAGGATGGCACTGAAGCTTTCTTT.

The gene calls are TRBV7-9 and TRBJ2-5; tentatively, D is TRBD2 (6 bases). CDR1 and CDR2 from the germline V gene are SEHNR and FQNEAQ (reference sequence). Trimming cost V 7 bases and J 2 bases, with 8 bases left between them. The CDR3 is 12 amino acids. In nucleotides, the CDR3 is TGTGCCAGCACCCGGGGGCAAGAGACCCAGTACTTC. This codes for CASTRGQETQYF.

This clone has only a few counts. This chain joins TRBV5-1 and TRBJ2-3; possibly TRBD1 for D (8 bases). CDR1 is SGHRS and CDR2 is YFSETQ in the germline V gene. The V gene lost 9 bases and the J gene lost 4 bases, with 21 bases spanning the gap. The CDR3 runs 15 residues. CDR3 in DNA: TGCGCCACCAACCCAGGGGGCGGGAGTGCAGATACGCAGTATTTT. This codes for CATNPGGGSADTQYF.

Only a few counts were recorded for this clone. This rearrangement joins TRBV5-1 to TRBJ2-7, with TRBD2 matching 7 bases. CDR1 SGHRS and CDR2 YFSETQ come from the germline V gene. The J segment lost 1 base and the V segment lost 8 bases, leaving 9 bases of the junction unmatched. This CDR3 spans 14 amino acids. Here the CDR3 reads CASAPAGESYEQYF. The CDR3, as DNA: TGCGCCAGTGCTCCCGCGGGGGAGTCCTACGAGCAGTACTTC.

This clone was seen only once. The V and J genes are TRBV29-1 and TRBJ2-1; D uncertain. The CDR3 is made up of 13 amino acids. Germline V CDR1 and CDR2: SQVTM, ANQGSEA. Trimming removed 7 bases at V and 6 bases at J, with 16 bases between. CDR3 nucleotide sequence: TGCAGCGCCGAAGCGCAGTCTCTCAATGAGCAGTTCTTC. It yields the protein CSAEAQSLNEQFF.

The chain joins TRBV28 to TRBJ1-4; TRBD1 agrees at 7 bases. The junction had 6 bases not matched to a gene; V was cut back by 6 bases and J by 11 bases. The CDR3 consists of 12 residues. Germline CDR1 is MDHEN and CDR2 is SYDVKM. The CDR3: CASSPTGRKLFF. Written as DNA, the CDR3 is TGTGCCAGCAGCCCGACAGGGCGGAAACTGTTTTTT.